These 10 T cell receptor beta chains were all obtained from the same sample, sequenced in a study of blood T cell repertoires in COVID-19. Sequenced by immunoSEQ multiplex PCR; TCRdb stores in-frame clones only, minus some. The data show approximately 300,000 clones, with 80% to 90% seen just once and over 3.5% held by the top ten. The sequenced material came from peripheral blood. These receptors came from a middle-aged woman with acute or convalescent COVID-19.

The chain joins TRBV5-1 to TRBJ1-1; 7 bases align to TRBD1. The CDR3 sequence is 15 residues long. Per the germline V gene, CDR1 is SGHRS and CDR2 is YFSETQ. The J segment lost 2 bases and the V segment lost 4 bases, leaving 8 bases of the junction unmatched. The CDR3 is CASSGVRDSNTEAFF. CDR3 nucleotides: TGCGCCAGCAGCGGAGTCCGGGACAGTAACACTGAAGCTTTCTTT.

The gene calls are TRBV19 and TRBJ1-2; D call uncertain. Deletions cut 5 bases from V and 6 bases from J, with 16 bases between. Germline-derived CDR1 and CDR2 are LNHDA and SQIVND (reference sequence). The CDR3 runs to 14 residues. The CDR3 nucleotides are TGTGCCAGTAGTCACCATCAGGTGGTGGATGGCTACACCTTC. This codes for CASSHHQVVDGYTF. Complete variable domain (other parts from reference TRBV19 and TRBJ1-2): DGGITQSPKYLFRKEGQNVTLSCEQNLNHDAMYWYRQDPGQGLRLIYYSQIVNDFQKGDIAEGYSVSREKKESFPLTVTSAQKNPTAFYLCASSHHQVVDGYTFGSGTRLTVV.

The J gene is TRBJ2-5, the V gene TRBV2, with D possibly TRBD2 on 5 matching bases. The CDR3 is 14 amino acids. V was trimmed by 7 bases and J by 5 bases, leaving 17 bases between them. The V gene's germline CDR1 is SNHLY and CDR2 FYNNEI. The CDR3: CASNDGESRETQYF. The CDR3 nucleotides read TGTGCCAGCAATGACGGGGAGTCCCGGGAGACCCAGTACTTC.

The rearrangement joins TRBV25-1 to TRBJ1-2; 8 nucleotides line up with TRBD1. J lost 8 bases, V lost 8 bases, and 10 bases had no gene match. CDR1 and CDR2 from the germline V gene are MGHDK and SYGVNS. This CDR3 has 13 amino acids. The DNA of the CDR3 is TGTGCCAGCTACAGAGGACAGGGTGGCGGCTACACCTTC. Encoded protein: CASYRGQGGGYTF.

For the CDR3, the DNA is TGTGCCAGCAGCTTAGGGGGGGACAGGGGTGAAAAACTGTTTTTT. Residues: CASSLGGDRGEKLFF. This chain uses TRBV7-8 with TRBJ1-4, with 10 bases lining up with TRBD1. Unmatched junction bases numbered 3, after V lost 1 base and J lost 7 bases. The CDR3 covers 15 residues. The germline V gene encodes CDR1 SGHVS and CDR2 FQNEAQ.

V is TRBV6-5 and J is TRBJ1-1, with D uncertain. Germline V gene data show CDR1 as MNHEY and CDR2 as SVGAGI. Between the trimmed V and J ends, which lost 10 bases and 4 bases, there was a span of 19 bases. CDR3 length: 14 amino acids. Written as DNA, the CDR3 is TGTGCCACCAAGAGCCTATTGTTGTTCACTGAAGCTTTCTTT. Translated, it gives CATKSLLLFTEAFF.

The chain is built from TRBV15 and TRBJ2-3, with TRBD1 as a possible D gene (6 bases). Trimming shortened V by 0 bases and J by 6 bases, and 22 bases separated the two germline ends. The CDR3 is 18 amino acids. Germline CDR1 reads LNHNV; CDR2 reads YYDKDF (reference sequence). The CDR3 reads CATSRDRGSGTRKDTQYF. CDR3 nucleotide sequence: TGTGCCACCAGCAGAGACCGGGGTTCAGGGACAAGGAAGGATACGCAGTATTTT.

The V gene is TRBV11-2, the J gene TRBJ1-3; the match to TRBD1 covers 7 bases. The V gene's germline CDR1 is SGHAT and CDR2 FQNNGV. V was pared by 4 bases and J by 2 bases, with 8 bases of the junction left unmatched. The CDR3 runs to 16 residues. The CDR3 here is CASSSLTGRTGNTIYF. The CDR3 nucleotides read TGTGCCAGCAGCTCCCTGACAGGGCGCACTGGAAACACCATATATTTT.

J is TRBJ1-4 and V is TRBV5-1, with 9 nucleotides matching TRBD1. The V and J ends lost 1 base and 8 bases, in that order; junction bases with no gene match: 6. Germline CDR1 is SGHRS and CDR2 is YFSETQ. This CDR3 comprises 15 residues. The CDR3 bases are TGCGCCAGCAGCTTGCTGGGACAGGGCGGAGAAAAACTGTTTTTT. Its translation is CASSLLGQGGEKLFF. Full variable domain (missing parts from reference TRBV5-1 and TRBJ1-4): KAGVTQTPRYLIKTRGQQVTLSCSPISGHRSVSWYQQTPGQGLQFLFEYFSETQRNKGNFPGRFSGRQFSNSRSEMNVSTLELGDSALYLCASSLLGQGGEKLFFGSGTQLSVL.

The rearrangement joins TRBV7-9 to TRBJ1-2; the D gene is possibly TRBD1 (6 bases). CDR3 length: 17 residues. Trimming left V 5 bases short and J 7 bases short, with 26 bases between. Germline V CDR1 and CDR2: SEHNR, FQNEAQ (reference sequence). The CDR3 reads CASSAPVWGHLPFGYTF. In DNA form, the CDR3 reads TGTGCCAGCAGCGCACCAGTTTGGGGACATCTCCCCTTTGGCTACACCTTC.